This T cell receptor (beta chain) was identified during a study of shared clonotypes between healthy human individuals. Study-level results: Sharing of clonotypes among donors was expected to vary with sequencing depth.

The CDR3 loop spans 14 amino acids. Germline assignment: CDR1 MNHNY and CDR2 SVGAGI (reference sequence). With respect to this clone: Its antigen is not identified.

Sorted-subset replicate PCRs used 150 to 250 ng of genomic DNA. This amount corresponded to 30,000 to 35,000 T cell genomes. Generated by immunoSEQ multiplex PCR, the TCRdb table keeps only in-frame clones and is missing some. Of under 2.5 million clones listed, less than 95% are singletons. The sequence was obtained from a man aged 18-30 years in good health. Some clones in this sample may be carry-over from other donors' samples. The sample comprised naive CD4+ T cells from PBMCs. The sample's subset: CD45RA+ positively selected. The V gene is TRBV6-6, the J gene TRBJ2-5, with D possibly TRBD1 on 6 matching bases. The DNA end lines up better with TRBJ2-7; the J call may be wrong. Here the CDR3 reads CASRPFTGSYEQYF. Here the CDR3 DNA reads TGTGCCAGCAGACCCTTTACAGGGTCCTACGAGCAGTACTTC.